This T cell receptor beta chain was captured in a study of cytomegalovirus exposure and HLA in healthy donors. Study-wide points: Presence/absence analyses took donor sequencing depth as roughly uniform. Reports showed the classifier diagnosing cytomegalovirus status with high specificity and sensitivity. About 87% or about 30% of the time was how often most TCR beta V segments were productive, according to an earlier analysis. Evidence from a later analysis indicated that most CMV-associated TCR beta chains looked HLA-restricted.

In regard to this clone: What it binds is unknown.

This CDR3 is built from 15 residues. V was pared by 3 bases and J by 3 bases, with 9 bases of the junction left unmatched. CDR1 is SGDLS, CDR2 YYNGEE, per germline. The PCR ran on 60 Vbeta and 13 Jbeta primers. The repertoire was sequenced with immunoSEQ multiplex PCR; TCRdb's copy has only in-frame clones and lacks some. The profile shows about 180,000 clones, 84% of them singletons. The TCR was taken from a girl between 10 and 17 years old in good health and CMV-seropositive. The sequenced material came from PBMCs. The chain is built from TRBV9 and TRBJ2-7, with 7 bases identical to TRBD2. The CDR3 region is CASSGQAGPDYEQYF. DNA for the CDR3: TGTGCCAGCAGCGGACAAGCGGGACCCGACTACGAGCAGTACTTC.